The present T cell receptor (beta chain) was sequenced within a study of tumor and adjacent non-tumor tissue in lung cancer. Turning to this clonotype: Its target is not known. A single base separates this from a much larger clone, so it may be a read error.

Points from the study as a whole: Tumor tissue had significantly higher TCR diversity than normal lung. Tumor repertoires had a smaller top 100 clone share than normal lung.

This CDR3 region has 14 residues. The trim removed 11 bases at V and 6 bases at J, leaving 15 bases unmatched. Three rounds of nested PCR, following a modified ARM-PCR protocol, produced the TCRbeta library. TCRdb ran MiXCR on the multiplex PCR reads and lists one entry per CDR3 protein. Altogether approximately 65,000 distinct CDR3 sequences are present, 55% to 70% being singletons, with the ten largest covering around 21%. This sample's RNA came from whole unsorted tissue. Between August and November 2014, newly diagnosed, chemotherapy-naive lung cancer patients underwent thoracic surgery in China.

The chain couples TRBV12-3 or TRBV12-4 to TRBJ2-7; 8 bases are shared with TRBD2. What was sequenced was lung tumor tissue. The receptor was derived from a man between 45 and 60 years old with non-small cell lung cancer. CDR3 nucleotide sequence: TGTGCCTGCATATCCGGGGGGGCCTCACGCGAGCAGTACTTC. Its translation: CACISGGASREQYF.